A single sample gave rise to the 32 T cell receptor beta chains below, sequenced in a study of cytomegalovirus exposure and HLA in healthy donors. PCR amplification relied on 60 Vbeta primers (plus 13 Jbeta primers). TCRdb keeps only in-frame clones here, not all; method: immunoSEQ multiplex PCR. The sample has over 130,000 clones; around 57% are singletons. Sequenced: PBMCs. The receptors stem from a male donor in good health and CMV-seronegative.

The chain employs TRBV5-1 and TRBJ2-6, with 8 bases lining up with TRBD1. This CDR3 contains 18 residues. Germline V lookup: CDR1 SGHRS, CDR2 YFSETQ. V shed 0 bases, J shed 0 bases, and the junction held 5 bases outside the gene matches. The CDR3 here is CASSLAGTGRSGANVLTF. CDR3 sequence (DNA): TGCGCCAGCAGCTTGGCGGGGACAGGCCGCTCTGGGGCCAACGTCCTGACTTTC.

The genes are TRBV5-4 and TRBJ2-1, with D perhaps TRBD2 (6 bases). The germline V gene encodes CDR1 SGHNT and CDR2 YYREEE (reference sequence). The CDR3 length is 14 residues. The V end lost 4 bases, the J end lost 5 bases, and 13 bases lay between the germline ends. The CDR3 DNA is TGTGCCAGCAGCCTGCTAGCGCCCAACAATGAGCAGTTCTTC. This encodes CASSLLAPNNEQFF. The full variable domain, completed using reference TRBV5-4 and TRBJ2-1, is ETGVTQSPTHLIKTRGQQVTLRCSSQSGHNTVSWYQQALGQGPQFIFQYYREEENGRGNFPPRFSGLQFPNYSSELNVNALELDDSALYLCASSLLAPNNEQFFGPGTRLTVL.

This clone was detected only a few times. V gene TRBV5-1 combines with J gene TRBJ1-5, with 7 bases aligning to TRBD1. Germline assignment: CDR1 SGHRS and CDR2 YFSETQ. The CDR3 sequence is 14 residues long. V gave up 4 bases and J gave up 7 bases; unmatched junction bases: 8. In DNA, the CDR3 is TGCGCCAGCAGCCAAGGGGGCGCGGACCAGCCCCAGCATTTT. This translates into CASSQGGADQPQHF.

Comment on this clone: A read error is likely, as this CDR3 ends without the conserved phenylalanine or tryptophan. It is unclear where the CDR3 begins or ends on the DNA, so no DNA is shown, and the CDR3 is as TCRdb lists it. The chain employs TRBV6-1 and TRBJ2-3; the table's D call, TRBD2, has no DNA check behind it. The CDR3 has 12 amino acids, counting both end residues. CDR1 is MNHNS and CDR2 is SASEGT in the germline V gene. The CDR3 sequence is CATTTSGGAMVI.

The chain uses TRBV14 and TRBJ2-7; no reliable D call. The CDR3 covers 15 residues. Germline CDR1 and CDR2: SGHDN and FVKESK. The V gene lost 1 base and the J gene lost 6 bases, with 16 bases spanning the gap. The CDR3 DNA reads as TGTGCCAGCAGCCAAGGGGCAGACCTACTCCCCGAGCAGTACTTC. Residues: CASSQGADLLPEQYF.

The V gene is TRBV27, the J gene TRBJ2-7, with TRBD2 matching 10 bases. Germline assignment: CDR1 MNHEY and CDR2 SMNVEV (reference sequence). The CDR3 runs to 13 residues. Trimming removed 6 bases from V and 3 bases from J; junction bases left unmatched: 2. CDR3 loop: CASSPSGGYEQYF. CDR3 nucleotides: TGTGCCAGCAGCCCTAGCGGGGGCTACGAGCAGTACTTC.

The chain recombines TRBV5-8 with TRBJ2-5, with TRBD1 as a possible D gene (5 bases). V dropped 5 bases and J dropped 5 bases, with 13 bases sitting between them. Germline CDR1 is SGHTS and CDR2 is YDEGEE. The CDR3 sequence is 13 residues long. Here the CDR3 reads CASRPDNRETQYF. The CDR3, as DNA: TGTGCCAGCAGGCCGGACAATCGGGAGACCCAGTACTTC.

The rearrangement uses TRBV5-1 and TRBJ1-5, with 7 nucleotides matching TRBD1. J lost 4 bases, V lost 4 bases, and 2 bases had no gene match. The CDR3 extends over 13 amino acids. CDR1 and CDR2 (germline): SGHRS, YFSETQ. In nucleotides, the CDR3 is TGCGCCAGCAGCATGACAGGGAATCAGCCCCAGCATTTT. Its protein product is CASSMTGNQPQHF.

The V gene is TRBV19, the J gene TRBJ1-1, with TRBD1 identical over 8 bases. Germline V gives CDR1 LNHDA, CDR2 SQIVND (reference sequence). The CDR3 has 12 residues. J gave up 8 bases and V 1 base, and 0 bases lay outside the gene matches. In DNA form, the CDR3 reads TGTGCCAGTAGTATAGGACAGGGGGAAGCTTTCTTT. It translates to CASSIGQGEAFF.

This chain links TRBV11-2 with TRBJ1-2; no definite D call. The CDR3 length is 14 residues. The germline V gene has CDR1 SGHAT and CDR2 FQNNGV. Trimming removed 1 base from V and 7 bases from J, with 13 bases in between. The CDR3 nucleotides are TGTGCCAGCAGCTTAGTTGTGGTTTCGGGTGGCTACACCTTC. Amino acids: CASSLVVVSGGYTF.

The chain is built from TRBV5-1 and TRBJ1-2; 7 bases line up with TRBD1. Per the germline V gene, CDR1 is SGHRS and CDR2 is YFSETQ. The CDR3 spans 15 residues. V shed 3 bases and J 3 bases; nucleotides not matched to a gene: 8. For the CDR3, the DNA is TGCGCCAGCAGCTCGACAGGGAAAGGGCACTATGGCTACACCTTC. It translates to CASSSTGKGHYGYTF.

This chain links TRBV7-2 with TRBJ1-1, with a possible D match to TRBD1 (6 bases). The V gene lost 2 bases and the J gene lost 2 bases, with 9 bases spanning the gap. This CDR3 has 14 amino acids. Germline CDR1 is SGHTA and CDR2 is FQGNSA. In DNA form, the CDR3 reads TGTGCCAGCAGCTTAACAGGGACAAACACTGAAGCTTTCTTT. It specifies CASSLTGTNTEAFF.

J is TRBJ1-5 and V is TRBV29-1; D gene uncertain. Trimming pared 4 bases from V and 0 bases from J, leaving 13 bases between. The germline CDR1 and CDR2 sequences are SQVTM and ANQGSEA. This CDR3 is built from 15 residues. Here the CDR3 DNA reads TGCAGCGTTGGTATGGGGAGCTATAGCAATCAGCCCCAGCATTTT. Translating gives CSVGMGSYSNQPQHF.

The chain employs TRBV10-3 and TRBJ2-2; D possibly corresponds to TRBD1 (6 bases). Germline V gives CDR1 ENHRY, CDR2 SYGVKD. V lost 10 bases, J lost 3 bases, and 9 bases lay in between. CDR3 length: 12 residues. This chain's CDR3 is CASNRDTGELFF. Here the CDR3 DNA reads TGTGCCAGCAACAGGGACACCGGGGAGCTGTTTTTT.

This chain connects TRBV27 to TRBJ2-7; 10 nucleotides line up with TRBD1. Germline CDR1 reads MNHEY; CDR2 reads SMNVEV (reference sequence). The CDR3 is 14 amino acids. The trim removed 6 bases at V and 4 bases at J, leaving 6 bases unmatched. The CDR3 DNA sequence: TGTGCCAGCAGCCCGACAGGGGGCCGTTACGAGCAGTACTTC. Amino acid sequence: CASSPTGGRYEQYF.

This clone has only a few counts. The rearrangement joins TRBV7-2 to TRBJ2-5; 7 bases agree with TRBD2. Germline V CDR1 and CDR2: SGHTA, FQGNSA. Trimming cost V 2 bases and J 4 bases; bases outside gene matches: 16. The CDR3 length is 18 residues. CDR3: CASSLLTRASGFRETQYF. CDR3 DNA sequence: TGTGCCAGCAGCTTATTAACAAGGGCTAGCGGTTTCCGAGAGACCCAGTACTTC.

The V call is TRBV21-1, the J call TRBJ2-7; the table's TRBD2 call for D was not verified on the DNA. TRBV21-1 has pseudogene status. CDR3 size: 17 residues. CDR3 region: CASSKPGTSGATYEQYF. CDR3 coding DNA: TGTGCCAGCAGCAAACCCGGGACTAGCGGGGCAACCTACGAGCAGTACTTC.

The chain is built from TRBV18 and TRBJ1-5; TRBD1 agrees at 7 bases. V was pared by 4 bases and J by 3 bases, with 3 bases of the junction left unmatched. The germline CDR1 and CDR2 sequences are KGHSH and LQKENI. CDR3 size: 14 residues. The CDR3 is CASSQQGINQPQHF. The CDR3 DNA reads as TGTGCCAGCTCACAACAGGGGATCAATCAGCCCCAGCATTTT.

The chain uses TRBV6-1 and TRBJ1-1; D unresolved. Trimming stripped 7 bases from V and 3 bases from J, with 12 bases between. This CDR3 spans 13 amino acids. Looked up from germline, CDR1 is MNHNS and CDR2 is SASEGT. The CDR3 loop reads CASKKEPDTEAFF. The DNA of the CDR3 is TGTGCCAGCAAAAAGGAGCCCGACACTGAAGCTTTCTTT.

This clone was found once. V is TRBV2 and J is TRBJ1-2, with a tentative D call TRBD1 (5 bases). The CDR3 loop spans 13 amino acids. V was pared by 2 bases and J by 7 bases, with 11 bases between. CDR1 and CDR2 (germline): SNHLY, FYNNEI. CDR3 coding DNA: TGTGCCAGCAGTGAACCGGGGGTGTTTGGCTACACCTTC. It is translated as CASSEPGVFGYTF.

The chain has TRBV15 and TRBJ1-4; D unclear. This CDR3 comprises 18 residues. V gave up 0 bases and J gave up 5 bases, with 19 bases separating them. Germline V CDR1 and CDR2: LNHNV, YYDKDF (reference sequence). The CDR3 DNA reads TGTGCCACCAGCAGAGATCGATCCGGGAGGTTAAGCAATGAAAAACTGTTTTTT. Its translation is CATSRDRSGRLSNEKLFF.

This clone came up a few times. The CDR3, as DNA: TGTGCCAGCAGCCTCGGACAGGTTTCGCAAGAGACCCAGTACTTC. Protein product: CASSLGQVSQETQYF. This rearrangement joins TRBV5-6 to TRBJ2-5, with 7 bases identical to TRBD1. The CDR3 loop spans 15 amino acids. Germline V gene sequence: CDR1 SGHDT, CDR2 YYEEEE. V shed 4 bases and J 2 bases; nucleotides not matched to a gene: 8.

The chain combines TRBV2 with TRBJ1-4, with TRBD1 identical over 8 bases. The J segment lost 14 bases and the V segment lost 6 bases, leaving 8 bases of the junction unmatched. The CDR3 contains 12 residues. Germline CDR1 SNHLY, CDR2 FYNNEI. The CDR3 DNA reads as TGTGCCAGCAGAGGGACAGGTGCCCAGCTGTTTTTT. It specifies CASRGTGAQLFF.

This clone was counted a few times. This chain uses TRBV7-8 with TRBJ2-7; D is uncertain. The CDR3 is 11 amino acids. V lost 5 bases to trimming and J lost 3 bases, with 5 bases between them. Per germline, CDR1 SGHVS and CDR2 FQNEAQ. This chain's CDR3 is CASSPYYEQYF. In DNA, the CDR3 is TGTGCCAGCAGCCCCTACTACGAGCAGTACTTC.

The J gene is TRBJ1-5, the V gene TRBV19; a weak D match, TRBD1 (5 bases). Germline CDR1 and CDR2: LNHDA and SQIVND (reference sequence). The V end was cut by 7 bases, the J end by 0 bases, with 13 bases between. The CDR3 consists of 15 residues. In DNA form, the CDR3 reads TGTGCCAGTAAGACAGACCTGAATAGCAATCAGCCCCAGCATTTT. Residues: CASKTDLNSNQPQHF.

V gene TRBV6-5 combines with J gene TRBJ2-5; 7 nucleotides agree with TRBD2. The CDR3 contains 14 residues. Looked up from germline, CDR1 is MNHEY and CDR2 is SVGAGI. V lost 0 bases and J lost 4; bases outside the gene matches: 2. CDR3 residues: CASSYSGGRETQYF. CDR3 sequence (DNA): TGTGCCAGCAGTTACTCGGGCGGGAGAGAGACCCAGTACTTC.

The chain carries TRBV7-2 and TRBJ2-1; no clear D. The V gene lost 5 bases and the J gene lost 2 bases, with 10 bases spanning the gap. Germline values: CDR1 SGHTA, CDR2 FQGNSA. The length of the CDR3 is 14 residues. CDR3 nucleotides: TGTGCCAGCAGCCAAGGAGAAGCCTACAATGAGCAGTTCTTC. It yields the protein CASSQGEAYNEQFF.

The chain links TRBV28 to TRBJ1-4, with a possible D match to TRBD1 (5 bases). Germline V gene data show CDR1 as MDHEN and CDR2 as SYDVKM. The length of the CDR3 is 15 residues. With 6 bases removed from V and 4 bases from J, the gap between germline ends came to 15 bases. The CDR3 bases are TGTGCCAGCAGAATACGGGGGTTCTATAATGAAAAACTGTTTTTT. Residues: CASRIRGFYNEKLFF.

The chain has TRBV6-4 and TRBJ2-3, with 7 bases aligning to TRBD2. This CDR3 contains 15 residues. The germline V gene has CDR1 MRHNA and CDR2 SNTAGT. With 4 bases clipped from V and 5 bases from J, the junction kept 9 bases outside the gene matches. The CDR3, as DNA: TGTGCCAGCAGTGGTACGGGGGGATACGGAGATACGCAGTATTTT. It is translated as CASSGTGGYGDTQYF.

The rearrangement uses TRBV5-6 and TRBJ2-3; possibly TRBD2 for D (6 bases). This CDR3 has 15 amino acids. Trimming shortened V by 6 bases and J by 2 bases, and 16 bases separated the two germline ends. Germline V CDR1 and CDR2: SGHDT, YYEEEE. The CDR3 protein is CASTVGLANTDTQYF. Written as DNA, the CDR3 is TGTGCCAGCACCGTGGGGCTAGCGAACACAGATACGCAGTATTTT.

V and J are TRBV7-2 and TRBJ1-1; D is unclear. The CDR3 extends over 12 amino acids. CDR1 and CDR2 (germline): SGHTA, FQGNSA. Trimming left V 6 bases short and J 10 bases short, with 15 bases between. The CDR3 protein is CASSRDTYGAFF. As DNA, the CDR3 is TGTGCCAGCAGTCGTGACACCTACGGAGCTTTCTTT. Filled out from reference TRBV7-2 and TRBJ1-1, the complete variable domain reads GAGVSQSPSNKVTEKGKDVELRCDPISGHTALYWYRQSLGQGLEFLIYFQGNSAPDKSGLPSDRFSAERTGGSVSTLTIQRTQQEDSAVYLCASSRDTYGAFFGQGTRLTVV.

V and J are TRBV15 and TRBJ2-7, with D perhaps matching TRBD1 (5 bases). V was clipped by 1 base and J by 6 bases, with 19 bases between them. The germline CDR1 and CDR2 sequences are LNHNV and YYDKDF (reference sequence). There are 16 residues in the CDR3. CDR3 loop: CATSRAPGRRVGEQYF. CDR3 DNA: TGTGCCACCAGCAGAGCTCCAGGGCGTAGGGTGGGCGAGCAGTACTTC.